This T cell receptor (beta chain) was obtained from a study of blood T cell repertoires in COVID-19 (dated by TCRdb to the early 2020s). General notes on the study: Collaborator samples came from the United States, Italy and Spain and covered acute and convalescent phases of COVID-19. The repertoires were released in a freely available public database intended as a resource for research on the immune response to SARS-CoV-2. Where available, HLA class I and class II types were obtained from metadata supplied by the sample provider rather than from assay-based typing. The samples were drawn from two sources: the first 160 participants of the ongoing ImmuneRACE study, and fewer than 1,500 subjects contributed by 6 global collaborators. The material from the prospective study consisted of cDNA or gDNA derived from T cells, B-cell-depleted T cells, or PBMCs. Subjects who had been exposed to COVID-19, were actively infected with it, or had recovered from it provided the deeply sampled blood TCRbeta repertoires that made up the dataset. Nearly every sample came with metadata listing a de-identified subject ID, COVID-19 status, age in years and sex. Results and caveats for the whole study, not just this receptor: How much clinical and demographic metadata was included differed by source and by participant, and the metadata was provided uncurated.

Worth noting for this clone: The target of this receptor is not known. Nothing much larger sits one base from this clone, and base qualities are not available.

V drops 6 bases and J drops 5 bases, leaving 10 bases in between. CDR1 and CDR2, per the germline V gene, are SNHLY and FYNNEI. From the cysteine up to the phenylalanine, the CDR3 has a length of 12 residues. Only the CDR3 DNA stays, 36 bases, in frame from base 1. The immunoSEQ Assay, a bias-controlled multiplex PCR, was used to amplify TCRbeta CDR3 regions from genomic DNA. The source study handled its data this way. The number of nucleated cells in each sample was estimated from the amplification of reference gene primers within the assay. Sequence reads were collapsed and filtered to measure the absolute abundance of every unique TCRbeta CDR3 rearrangement. For each sample, productive Simpson clonality was calculated by taking the square root of Simpson's diversity index across productive rearrangements. TCRdb retrieved this table from immuneACCESS and kept in-frame rearrangements only. Not all clones are present; in checked studies, unresolved V genes account for under half, and no reason is known for the remainder. V, J and clone size were drawn from that table, and D and trimming were deduced from the DNA. For this sample there are some 80,000 clones; roughly 88% appear just once. Clones ranked in the top ten supply over 2% of the sample.

Whole blood was collected in K2EDTA tubes by collaborating institutions according to the institutions' own protocols. Collaborator samples were shipped for TCRbeta analysis as frozen whole blood, isolated PBMCs, or DNA extracted from either sample type. Specimen: peripheral blood. The receptor comes from a human donor in a cohort sampled during active COVID-19. The chain links TRBV2 with TRBJ2-5, with no confidently assigned D gene. The nucleotides are TGTGCCAGCAGCCGCCTCCAGGAGACCCAGTACTTC. Protein translation: CASSRLQETQYF.